The T cell receptor beta chain described here comes from a study of PD-L1 blockade in urothelial cancer. Study-wide context: The analyses of blood took place 3 weeks (second dose) and 6 weeks after treatment start. Median blood clonality was roughly 0.088, with tens of thousands of unique TCRs. Regarding the study as a whole: Pretreatment peripheral blood TCR clonality that fell below the median predicted better survival among the patients studied. Durable-benefit patients had greater expansion of tumor-associated blood clones at 3 weeks.

This CDR3 has 14 residues. Germline CDR1 is WSHSY and CDR2 is SAAADI. The germline V and J ends were trimmed by 3 bases and 4 bases, with 10 bases remaining between them. With respect to this clone: Its target is unknown.

Sequencing used immunoSEQ multiplex PCR; TCRdb keeps in-frame clones, though not all of them. The sample has 50,000 or so clones; over 65% are singletons. Stated time point: pretreatment peripheral blood. The chain links TRBV10-2 to TRBJ1-5; no clear D. The sample was PBMCs, taken around atezolizumab (anti-PD-L1) treatment. The sequence derives from a man aged 45-65 years with urothelial cancer. The CDR3 loop reads CASSESFRNQPQHF. The CDR3 bases are TGCGCCAGCAGTGAAAGTTTTCGGAATCAGCCCCAGCATTTT.